A selection of T cell receptor beta chains follows, all from one sample in a study of cytomegalovirus exposure and HLA in healthy donors. The protocol was immunoSEQ multiplex PCR, while the TCRdb copy is restricted to in-frame clones and leaves out a portion. In the table there are about 130,000 clones, about 80% of which are singletons. Sample: PBMCs. These receptors came from a woman in her forties in good health and CMV-seronegative. Both conserved end residues are part of each CDR3. Expanded clones are given a class, and other clones once, few, many or no size at all.

TRBV7-2,TRBJ1-5,-,CASSRRSNQPQHF
TRBV28,TRBJ2-7,-,CASRSPLGAYEQYF
TRBV5-1,TRBJ2-4,-,CASSYPSGRDKNIQYF
TRBV6-1,TRBJ2-7,-,CASSPIGQGDYEQYF
TRBV7-2,TRBJ1-3,-,CASSLQQGTAGNTIYF
TRBV4-3,TRBJ1-1,-,CASSQDPEEEGEAFF
TRBV4-3,TRBJ2-3,once,CASSQRDRGADTQYF
TRBV5-1,TRBJ2-3,-,CASSSTGGTDTQYF
TRBV28,TRBJ2-2,once,CASTPGGIAGLSGELFF
TRBV7-8,TRBJ2-7,-,CASSLVSGSSYEQYF
TRBV7-9,TRBJ2-3,-,CASSATSGSTTDTQYF
TRBV28,TRBJ2-1,-,CASSLLTGDSYNEQFF
TRBV2,TRBJ1-1,-,CASGTGTNTEAFF
TRBV7-2,TRBJ1-3,-,CASSLEGPAGGNTIYF